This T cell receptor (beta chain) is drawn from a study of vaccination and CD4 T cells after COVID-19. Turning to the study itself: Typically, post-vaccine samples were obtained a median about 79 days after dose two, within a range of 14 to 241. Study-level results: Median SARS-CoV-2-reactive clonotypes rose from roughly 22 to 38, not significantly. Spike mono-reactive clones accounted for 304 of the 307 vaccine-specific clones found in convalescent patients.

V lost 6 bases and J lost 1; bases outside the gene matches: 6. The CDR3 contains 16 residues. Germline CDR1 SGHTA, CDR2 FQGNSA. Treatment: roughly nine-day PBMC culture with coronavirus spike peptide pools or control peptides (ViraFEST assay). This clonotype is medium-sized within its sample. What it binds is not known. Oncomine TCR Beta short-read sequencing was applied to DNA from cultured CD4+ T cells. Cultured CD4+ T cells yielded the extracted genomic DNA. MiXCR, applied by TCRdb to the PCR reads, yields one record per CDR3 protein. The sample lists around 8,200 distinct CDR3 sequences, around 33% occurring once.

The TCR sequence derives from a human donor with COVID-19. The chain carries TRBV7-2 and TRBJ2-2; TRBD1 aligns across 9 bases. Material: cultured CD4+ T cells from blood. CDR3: CASRQQGAVNTGELFF. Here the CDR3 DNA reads TGTGCCAGCAGACAACAGGGGGCGGTGAACACCGGGGAGCTGTTTTTT.